The source of this TCR beta chain is a study of T cell responses to AZD1222 COVID-19 vaccine. The CDR3 has 15 residues. With 5 bases clipped from V and 4 bases from J, the junction kept 7 bases outside the gene matches. The germline CDR1 and CDR2 sequences are SGHNT and YYREEE (reference sequence). Assay: immunoSEQ multiplex PCR; the TCRdb copy retains only in-frame clones and omits some. The sample shows roughly 200,000 clones, roughly nine tenths of them seen only once. Study-wide results and limits: Among those given AZD1222, only five or six were seropositive at baseline. White British people made up most donors, females outnumbered males, and clonal diversity was possibly underestimated. No day 14 peak samples; only post-peak repertoires were characterized.

Concerning this clone: Its target is unknown.

Investigators merged groups given second doses at roughly 4 or roughly 12 weeks. The chain uses TRBV5-4 and TRBJ2-1, with TRBD2 identical over 9 bases. This clonotype was sampled from an adult who received the AZD1222 COVID-19 vaccine. This material consisted of peripheral blood, taken 28 days after the second AZD1222 dose. CDR3 in DNA: TGTGCCAGCAGGGAGGGACTAGCCGCGTACAATGAGCAGTTCTTC. This gives the protein CASREGLAAYNEQFF.